This T cell receptor (beta chain) was observed in a study of T cell repertoires in cytomegalovirus infection (dated by TCRdb to the late 2010s). Study-wide context: Donor HLA type was relevant to the analysis, because carriage of CMV infection together with the matching HLA type was indicated by public TCR beta signatures. The paper as a whole reports these results and caveats: Carriers of CMV infection plus the relevant HLA type were discriminated by the cumulative frequency of public TCR beta family members in the study cohort and in an independent 352-donor cohort. The ex vivo response was dominated by HLA-C-restricted CMV-specific TCR beta clonotypes, which also provided the single most frequent clonotype in two of eight donors.

Instrument on record: Illumina HiSeq 1500. Starting from the raw public reads, TCRdb applied fastp trimming at Q25, assembled clones with MiXCR and retained in-frame beta chains. Rows with one shared CDR3 protein collapse into an entry with the most common genes and DNA. This sample has 270,000 or so distinct CDR3 sequences in its table, and 15% to 20% of those were observed once. The ten top clones hold roughly 45% of the sample. In its sample, this clonotype was seen many times. Its specific antigen is unknown. No much larger clone is present one base from it, and per-base qualities are unavailable. The source is a human donor in good health (CMV status not recorded). Some clones in this sample may be carry-over from other donors' samples. The sequencing sample was made of CD8+ T cells from PBMCs.

The CDR3 protein is CASPSRSGELFF. In nucleotides, the sequence is TGTGCCAGCCCCTCGCGGTCGGGGGAGCTGTTTTTT. The chain is assembled from TRBV11-2 and TRBJ2-2; the D gene assignment is ambiguous. V lost 8 bases and J lost 8 bases; the stretch between them is 12 bases long. Based on the germline V gene, the CDR1 and CDR2 sequences are SGHAT and FQNNGV. From the cysteine up to the phenylalanine, the CDR3 has a length of 12 residues. Only the CDR3 portion is preserved as DNA: 36 bases, with reading frame beginning at the first base.